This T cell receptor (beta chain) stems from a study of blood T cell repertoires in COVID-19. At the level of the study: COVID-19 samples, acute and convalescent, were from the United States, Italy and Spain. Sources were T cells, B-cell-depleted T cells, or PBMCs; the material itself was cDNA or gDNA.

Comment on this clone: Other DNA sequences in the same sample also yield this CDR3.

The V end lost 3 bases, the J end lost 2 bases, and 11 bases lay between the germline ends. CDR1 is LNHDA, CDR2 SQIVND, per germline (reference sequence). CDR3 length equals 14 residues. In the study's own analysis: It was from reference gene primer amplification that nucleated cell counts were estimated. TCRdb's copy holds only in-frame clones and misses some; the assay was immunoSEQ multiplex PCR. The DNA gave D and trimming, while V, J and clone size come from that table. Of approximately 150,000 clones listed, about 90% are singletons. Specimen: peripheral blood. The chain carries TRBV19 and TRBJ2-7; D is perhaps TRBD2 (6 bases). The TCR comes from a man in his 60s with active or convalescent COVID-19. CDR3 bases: TGTGCCAGTAGTATTGGGGCGGGAACCTACGAGCAGTACTTC. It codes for CASSIGAGTYEQYF.